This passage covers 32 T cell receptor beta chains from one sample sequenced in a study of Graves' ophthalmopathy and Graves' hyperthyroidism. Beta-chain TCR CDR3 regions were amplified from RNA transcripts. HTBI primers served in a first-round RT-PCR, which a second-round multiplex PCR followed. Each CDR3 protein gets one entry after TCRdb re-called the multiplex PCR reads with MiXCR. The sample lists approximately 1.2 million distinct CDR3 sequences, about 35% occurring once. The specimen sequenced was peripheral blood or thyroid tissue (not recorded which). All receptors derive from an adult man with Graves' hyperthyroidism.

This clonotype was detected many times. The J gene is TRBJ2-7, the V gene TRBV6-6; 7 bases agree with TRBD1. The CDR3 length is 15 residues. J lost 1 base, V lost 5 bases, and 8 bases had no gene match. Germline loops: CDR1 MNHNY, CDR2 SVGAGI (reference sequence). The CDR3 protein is CASSEFGTASYEQYF. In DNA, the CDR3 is TGTGCCAGCAGTGAATTCGGGACAGCATCCTACGAGCAGTACTTC.

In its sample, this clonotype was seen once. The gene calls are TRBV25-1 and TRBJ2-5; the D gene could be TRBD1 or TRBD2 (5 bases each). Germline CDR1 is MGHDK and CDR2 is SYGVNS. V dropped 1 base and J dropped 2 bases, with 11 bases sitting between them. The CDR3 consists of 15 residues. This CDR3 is CASSEWFGGQETQYF. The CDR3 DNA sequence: TGTGCCAGCAGTGAATGGTTTGGGGGACAAGAGACCCAGTACTTC.

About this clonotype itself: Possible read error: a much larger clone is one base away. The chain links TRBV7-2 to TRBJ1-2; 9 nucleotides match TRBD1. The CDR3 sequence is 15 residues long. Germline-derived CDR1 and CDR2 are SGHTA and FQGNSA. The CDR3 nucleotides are TGTGCCATCAGCTTTCGGACAGGGGACGGTCAAGGCTACACCTTC. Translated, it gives CAISFRTGDGQGYTF.

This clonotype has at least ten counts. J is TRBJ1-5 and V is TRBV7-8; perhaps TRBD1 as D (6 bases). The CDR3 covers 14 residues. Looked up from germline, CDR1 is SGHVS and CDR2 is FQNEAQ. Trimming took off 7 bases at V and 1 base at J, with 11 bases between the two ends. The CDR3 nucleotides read TGTGCCAGCACTAGGGACACCAGCAATCAGCCCCAGCATTTT. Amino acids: CASTRDTSNQPQHF.

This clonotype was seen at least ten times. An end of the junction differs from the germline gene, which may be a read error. The CDR3 is CASSQRQDNDGYTF. CDR3 DNA: TGTGCCAGCAGCCAAAGACAGGATAACGATGGCTACACCTTC. The chain has TRBV13 and TRBJ1-2, with a possible D match to TRBD1 (6 bases). Germline-derived CDR1 and CDR2 are PRHDT and FYEKMQ (reference sequence). This CDR3 contains 14 residues.

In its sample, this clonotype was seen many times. CDR3 DNA sequence: TGCAGTGCTACAGACAGGGGGAGTTCTGGGGCCAACGTCCTGACTTTC. This codes for CSATDRGSSGANVLTF. The chain recombines TRBV20-1 with TRBJ2-6; TRBD1 aligns across 9 bases. Germline CDR1 DFQATT, CDR2 SNEGSKA (reference sequence). With V trimmed by 4 bases and J by 1 base, 5 bases remained unmatched. CDR3 size: 16 residues.

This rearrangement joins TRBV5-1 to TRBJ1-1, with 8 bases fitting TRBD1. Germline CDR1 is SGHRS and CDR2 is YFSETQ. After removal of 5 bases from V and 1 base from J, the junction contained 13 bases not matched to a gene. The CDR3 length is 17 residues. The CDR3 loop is CASRPFDRGRTNTEAFF. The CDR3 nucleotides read TGCGCCAGCAGACCCTTCGACAGGGGCAGAACGAACACTGAAGCTTTCTTT. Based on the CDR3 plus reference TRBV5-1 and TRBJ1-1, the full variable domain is KAGVTQTPRYLIKTRGQQVTLSCSPISGHRSVSWYQQTPGQGLQFLFEYFSETQRNKGNFPGRFSGRQFSNSRSEMNVSTLELGDSALYLCASRPFDRGRTNTEAFFGQGTRLTVV.

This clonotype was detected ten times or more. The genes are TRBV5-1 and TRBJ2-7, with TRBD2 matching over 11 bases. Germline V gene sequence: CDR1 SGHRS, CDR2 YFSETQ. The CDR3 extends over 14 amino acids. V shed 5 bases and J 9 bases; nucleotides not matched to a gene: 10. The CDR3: CASSSETSGMRQYF. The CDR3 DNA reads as TGCGCCAGCAGTTCCGAGACTAGCGGGATGCGGCAGTACTTC. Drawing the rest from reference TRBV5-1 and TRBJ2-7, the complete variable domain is KAGVTQTPRYLIKTRGQQVTLSCSPISGHRSVSWYQQTPGQGLQFLFEYFSETQRNKGNFPGRFSGRQFSNSRSEMNVSTLELGDSALYLCASSSETSGMRQYFGPGTRLTVT.

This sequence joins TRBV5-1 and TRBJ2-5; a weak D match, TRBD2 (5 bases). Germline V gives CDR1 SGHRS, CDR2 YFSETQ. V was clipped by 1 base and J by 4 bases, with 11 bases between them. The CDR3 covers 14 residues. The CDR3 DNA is TGCGCCAGCAGCTTGTTAACCGGAGGAGAGACCCAGTACTTC. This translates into CASSLLTGGETQYF.

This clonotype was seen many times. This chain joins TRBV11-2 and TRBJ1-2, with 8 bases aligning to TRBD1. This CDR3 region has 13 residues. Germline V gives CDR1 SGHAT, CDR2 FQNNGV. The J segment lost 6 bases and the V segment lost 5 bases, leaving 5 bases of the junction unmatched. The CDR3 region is CASSQDRANGYTF. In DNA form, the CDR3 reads TGTGCCAGCAGCCAGGACAGGGCTAATGGCTACACCTTC.

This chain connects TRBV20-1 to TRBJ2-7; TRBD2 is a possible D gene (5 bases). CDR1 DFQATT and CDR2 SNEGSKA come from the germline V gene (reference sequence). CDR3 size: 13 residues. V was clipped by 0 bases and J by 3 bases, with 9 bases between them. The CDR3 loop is CSARDVRVYEQYF. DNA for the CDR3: TGCAGTGCTAGAGACGTGAGGGTCTACGAGCAGTACTTC.

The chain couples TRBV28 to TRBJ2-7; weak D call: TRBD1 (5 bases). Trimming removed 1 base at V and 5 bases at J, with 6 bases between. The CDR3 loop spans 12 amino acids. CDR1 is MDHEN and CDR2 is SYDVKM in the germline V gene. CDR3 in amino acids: CASSLYRNEQYF. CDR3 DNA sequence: TGTGCCAGCAGTTTATACAGGAACGAGCAGTACTTC.

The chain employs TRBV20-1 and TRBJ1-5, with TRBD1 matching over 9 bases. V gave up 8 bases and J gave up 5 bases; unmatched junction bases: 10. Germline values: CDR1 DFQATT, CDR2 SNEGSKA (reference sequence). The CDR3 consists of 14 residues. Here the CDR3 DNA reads TGCAGTTACTCGGGGACAGGGATTTATCAGCCCCAGCATTTT. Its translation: CSYSGTGIYQPQHF.

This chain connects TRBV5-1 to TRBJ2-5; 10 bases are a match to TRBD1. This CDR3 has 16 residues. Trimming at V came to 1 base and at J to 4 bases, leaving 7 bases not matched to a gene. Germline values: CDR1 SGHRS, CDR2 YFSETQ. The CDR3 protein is CASSLQPTGGLETQYF. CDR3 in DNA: TGCGCCAGCAGCTTGCAACCGACAGGGGGCTTAGAGACCCAGTACTTC.

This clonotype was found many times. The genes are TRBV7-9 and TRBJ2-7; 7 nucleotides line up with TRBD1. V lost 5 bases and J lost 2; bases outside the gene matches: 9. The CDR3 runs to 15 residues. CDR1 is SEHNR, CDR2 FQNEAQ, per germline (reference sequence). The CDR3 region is CASSDLGTVAYEQYF. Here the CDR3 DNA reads TGTGCCAGCAGCGACCTGGGGACAGTGGCCTACGAGCAGTACTTC.

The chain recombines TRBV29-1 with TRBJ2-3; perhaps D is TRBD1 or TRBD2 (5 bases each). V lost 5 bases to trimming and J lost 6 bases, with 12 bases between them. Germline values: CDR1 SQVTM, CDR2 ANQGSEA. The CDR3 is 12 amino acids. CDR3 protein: CSVRSRGDTQYF. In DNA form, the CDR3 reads TGCAGCGTTCGTTCGAGGGGTGATACGCAGTATTTT.

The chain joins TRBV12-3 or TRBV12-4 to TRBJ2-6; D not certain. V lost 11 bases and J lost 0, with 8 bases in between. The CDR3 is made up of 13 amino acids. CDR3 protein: CAGQHSGANVLTF. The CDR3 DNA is TGTGCCGGTCAGCACTCTGGGGCCAACGTCCTGACTTTC.

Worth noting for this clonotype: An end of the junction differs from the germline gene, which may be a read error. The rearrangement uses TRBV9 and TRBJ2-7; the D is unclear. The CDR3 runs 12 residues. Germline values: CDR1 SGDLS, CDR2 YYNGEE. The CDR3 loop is CASSAKGYGQYF. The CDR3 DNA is TGTGCCAGCAGCGCTAAAGGCTACGGGCAGTACTTC.

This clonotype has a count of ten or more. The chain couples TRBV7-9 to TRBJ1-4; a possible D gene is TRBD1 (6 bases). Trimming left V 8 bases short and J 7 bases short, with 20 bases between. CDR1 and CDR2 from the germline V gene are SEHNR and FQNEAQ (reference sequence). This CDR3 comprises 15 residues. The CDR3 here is CASGDETGAGEKLFF. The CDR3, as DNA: TGTGCCAGCGGAGATGAGACAGGCGCGGGTGAAAAACTGTTTTTT.

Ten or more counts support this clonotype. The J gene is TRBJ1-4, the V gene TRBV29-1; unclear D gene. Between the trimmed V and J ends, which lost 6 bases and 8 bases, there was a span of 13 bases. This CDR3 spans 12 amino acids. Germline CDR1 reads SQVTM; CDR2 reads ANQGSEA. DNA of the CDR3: TGCAGCGTCAGGCCGGCGGACGAAAAACTGTTTTTT. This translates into CSVRPADEKLFF.

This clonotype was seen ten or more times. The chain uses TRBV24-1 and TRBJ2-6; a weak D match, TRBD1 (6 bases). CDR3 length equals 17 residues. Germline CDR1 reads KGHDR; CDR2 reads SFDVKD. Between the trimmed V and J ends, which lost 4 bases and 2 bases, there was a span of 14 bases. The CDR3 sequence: CATSDNPGTPGANVLTF. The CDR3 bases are TGTGCCACCAGTGACAACCCCGGGACACCTGGGGCCAACGTCCTGACTTTC.

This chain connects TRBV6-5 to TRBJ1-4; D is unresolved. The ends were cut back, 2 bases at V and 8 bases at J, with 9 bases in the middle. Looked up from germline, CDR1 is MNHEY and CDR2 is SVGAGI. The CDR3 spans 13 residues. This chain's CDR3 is CASSYNTVEKLFF. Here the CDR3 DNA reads TGTGCCAGCAGTTACAATACAGTGGAAAAACTGTTTTTT.

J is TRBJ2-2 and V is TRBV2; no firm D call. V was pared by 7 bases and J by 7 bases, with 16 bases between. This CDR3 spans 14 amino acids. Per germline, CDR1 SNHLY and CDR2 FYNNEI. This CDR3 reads CASTPGSMGGELFF. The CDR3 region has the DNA TGTGCCAGCACCCCCGGTTCGATGGGCGGGGAGCTGTTTTTT.

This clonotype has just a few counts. The CDR3, as DNA: TGTGCCAGCAGCCCCGTGGGACAGGGCGACGAGCAGTACTTC. This sequence encodes CASSPVGQGDEQYF. The rearrangement uses TRBV12-3 or TRBV12-4 and TRBJ2-7, with TRBD1 matching 9 bases. Trimming cost V 6 bases and J 5 bases; bases outside gene matches: 8. The CDR3 is made up of 14 amino acids.

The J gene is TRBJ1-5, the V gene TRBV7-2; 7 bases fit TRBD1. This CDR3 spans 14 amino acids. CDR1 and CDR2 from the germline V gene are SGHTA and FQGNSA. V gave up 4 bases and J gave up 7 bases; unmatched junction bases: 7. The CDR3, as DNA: TGTGCCAGCAGCTCCGACAGGGAAAAACAGCCCCAGCATTTT. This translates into CASSSDREKQPQHF.

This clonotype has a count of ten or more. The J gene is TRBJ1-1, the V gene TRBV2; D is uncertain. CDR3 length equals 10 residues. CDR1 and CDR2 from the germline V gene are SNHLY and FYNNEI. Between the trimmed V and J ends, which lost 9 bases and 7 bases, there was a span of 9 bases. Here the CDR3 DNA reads TGTGCCAGTGTTGACGTTGAAGCTTTCTTT. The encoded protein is CASVDVEAFF. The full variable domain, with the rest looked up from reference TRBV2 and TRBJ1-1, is EPEVTQTPSHQVTQMGQEVILRCVPISNHLYFYWYRQILGQKVEFLVSFYNNEISEKSEIFDDQFSVERPDGSNFTLKIRSTKLEDSAMYFCASVDVEAFFGQGTRLTVV.

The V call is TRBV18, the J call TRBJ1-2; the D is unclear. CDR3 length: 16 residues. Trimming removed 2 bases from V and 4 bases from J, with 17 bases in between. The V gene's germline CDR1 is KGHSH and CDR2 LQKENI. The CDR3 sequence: CASSPGSSPVFYGYTF. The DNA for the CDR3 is TGTGCCAGCTCACCAGGTTCCAGCCCAGTTTTCTATGGCTACACCTTC.

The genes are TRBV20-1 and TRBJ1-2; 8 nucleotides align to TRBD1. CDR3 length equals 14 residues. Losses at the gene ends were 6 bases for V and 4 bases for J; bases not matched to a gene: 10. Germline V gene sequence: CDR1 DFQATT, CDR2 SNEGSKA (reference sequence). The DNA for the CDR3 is TGCAGTGCGCGATTAGCAGGGGGCAGCTATGGCTACACCTTC. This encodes CSARLAGGSYGYTF.

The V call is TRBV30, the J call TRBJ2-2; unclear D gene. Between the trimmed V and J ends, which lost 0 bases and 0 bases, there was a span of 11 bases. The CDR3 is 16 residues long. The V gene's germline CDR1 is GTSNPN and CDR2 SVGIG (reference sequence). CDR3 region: CAWSVLGTANTGELFF. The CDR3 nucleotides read TGTGCCTGGAGTGTACTGGGCACCGCGAACACCGGGGAGCTGTTTTTT.

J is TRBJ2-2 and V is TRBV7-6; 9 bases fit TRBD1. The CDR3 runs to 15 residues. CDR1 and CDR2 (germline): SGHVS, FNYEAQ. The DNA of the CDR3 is TGTGCGAGTAGACTAGACAGGGGGGACACCGGGGAGCTGTTTTTT. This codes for CASRLDRGDTGELFF.

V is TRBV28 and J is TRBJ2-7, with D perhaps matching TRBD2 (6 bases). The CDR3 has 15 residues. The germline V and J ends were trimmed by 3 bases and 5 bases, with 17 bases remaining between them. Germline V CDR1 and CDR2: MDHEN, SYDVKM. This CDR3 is CASSFLTAGRDEQYF. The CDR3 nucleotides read TGTGCCAGCAGTTTCCTCACGGCGGGGAGAGACGAGCAGTACTTC.

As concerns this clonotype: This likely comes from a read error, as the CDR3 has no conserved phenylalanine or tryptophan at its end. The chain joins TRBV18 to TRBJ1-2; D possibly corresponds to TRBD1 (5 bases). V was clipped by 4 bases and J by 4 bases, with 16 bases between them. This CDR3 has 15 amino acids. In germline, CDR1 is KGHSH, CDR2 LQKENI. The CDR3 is CASSRSLDRSYGYTL. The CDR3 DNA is TGTGCCAGCTCACGTTCCCTTGACAGAAGCTATGGCTACACCCTC.